In its sample, the clone carrying this TCR beta chain was seen many times. Its antigen remains unknown. This specimen comes from a study of T cell repertoires in cytomegalovirus infection. On the study more broadly: It was the public TCR beta signatures that indicated both CMV infection and matching HLA type.

The CDR3 totals 13 residues. Trimming left V 10 bases short and J 5 bases short, with 17 bases between. The germline gives CDR1 LGHNT, CDR2 FRNRAP. TCRdb ran MiXCR on the reads and lists one entry per CDR3 protein. The sample consists of around 900,000 distinct CDR3 sequences, more than 25% of them appearing once. The chain carries TRBV12-5 and TRBJ1-2; D not certain. This material consisted of cultured CD8+ T cells from PBMCs, taken from culture after CMV antigen stimulation. This TCR derives from a human donor in good health (CMV status not recorded). Some clones in this sample may be carry-over from other donors' samples. CDR3 protein: CATSGSPGYGYTF. The CDR3 DNA sequence: TGTGCTACTTCGGGCAGCCCTGGGTATGGCTACACCTTC.